These 5 T cell receptor beta chains share one sample of origin, sequenced in a study of blood T cell repertoires in COVID-19. Generated by immunoSEQ multiplex PCR, the TCRdb table keeps only in-frame clones and is missing some. The sample carries approximately 140,000 clones, around 84% recorded once. The sample was peripheral blood. Receptors were obtained from a woman aged 60-70 years with acute or convalescent COVID-19.

The rearrangement uses TRBV6-5 and TRBJ1-3; 8 nucleotides agree with TRBD1. Germline CDR1 is MNHEY and CDR2 is SVGAGI. V dropped 6 bases and J dropped 2; count of bases not matched to a gene: 6. The CDR3 totals 15 residues. The CDR3 protein is CASRQLTGAGNTIYF. CDR3 nucleotides: TGTGCCAGCAGACAACTGACAGGGGCTGGAAACACCATATATTTT.

The chain employs TRBV5-6 and TRBJ1-4; possibly TRBD1 for D (5 bases). The CDR3 has 16 amino acids. Trimming took 3 bases from V and 7 from J, leaving 19 bases between them. Per germline, CDR1 SGHDT and CDR2 YYEEEE. The DNA for the CDR3 is TGTGCCAGCAGCTGGAGGGGAGGAGGGACGGTTGAAAAACTGTTTTTT. As protein: CASSWRGGGTVEKLFF.

The J gene is TRBJ2-3, the V gene TRBV7-9; the D gene is possibly TRBD2 (7 bases). V lost 5 bases to trimming and J lost 6 bases, with 15 bases between them. Germline CDR1 and CDR2: SEHNR and FQNEAQ (reference sequence). There are 14 residues in the CDR3. The CDR3 sequence is CASSGRGAGDTQYF. The DNA for the CDR3 is TGTGCCAGCAGCGGACGGGGGGCAGGGGATACGCAGTATTTT. The whole variable domain, remainder taken from reference TRBV7-9 and TRBJ2-3, is DTGVSQNPRHKITKRGQNVTFRCDPISEHNRLYWYRQTLGQGPEFLTYFQNEAQLEKSRLLSDRFSAERPKGSFSTLEIQRTEQGDSAMYLCASSGRGAGDTQYFGPGTRLTVL.

The genes are TRBV4-2 and TRBJ2-7; perhaps TRBD2 as D (7 bases). CDR1 and CDR2 from the germline V gene are LGHNA and YNFKEQ. The CDR3 extends over 15 amino acids. Trimming cost V 4 bases and J 7 bases, with 20 bases left between them. CDR3 DNA sequence: TGTGCCAGCAGCCCCTCGAGGGGGGGTGCTCGGGAGCAGTACTTC. This codes for CASSPSRGGAREQYF.

The chain carries TRBV7-9 and TRBJ2-3; TRBD2 matches at 7 bases. J lost 2 bases, V lost 5 bases, and 7 bases had no gene match. The germline V gene encodes CDR1 SEHNR and CDR2 FQNEAQ (reference sequence). The CDR3 spans 15 residues. CDR3: CASSPPGTTTDTQYF. The CDR3 nucleotides are TGTGCCAGCAGCCCACCCGGGACTACCACAGATACGCAGTATTTT.